The 2 T cell receptor beta chains reported below all come from one sample, sequenced in a study of yellow fever vaccine responses in identical twins. Using its own MiXCR run on the RT-PCR reads, TCRdb lists one record per CDR3 protein. Of 20,000 or so distinct CDR3 sequences listed, around 72% were seen once; the top ten hold under 3%. Sequenced material: T cells from blood (PBMCs), unsorted or a sorted subset (not recorded which), taken before or after yellow fever vaccination (not recorded which). Receptors originate from a woman aged 18-29 years who received the yellow fever vaccine.

The gene calls are TRBV6-1 and TRBJ1-1, with D perhaps matching TRBD1 (5 bases). The CDR3 has 17 amino acids. Germline CDR1 reads MNHNS; CDR2 reads SASEGT. Trimming cost V 6 bases and J 6 bases, with 26 bases left between them. CDR3 amino acids: CASSNTMKGRGFPEAFF. The CDR3, as DNA: TGTGCCAGCAGCAACACGATGAAAGGGCGGGGGTTCCCTGAAGCTTTCTTT.

This clonotype was counted a few times. The J gene is TRBJ1-1, the V gene TRBV6-5, with a possible D match to TRBD1 (6 bases). V was trimmed by 0 bases and J by 4 bases, leaving 21 bases between them. The CDR3 is made up of 18 amino acids. Per germline, CDR1 MNHEY and CDR2 SVGAGI. The CDR3 DNA reads TGTGCCAGCAGTTACTCGGCAGGGGCGCCTACAACTGGCACTGAAGCTTTCTTT. This sequence encodes CASSYSAGAPTTGTEAFF.